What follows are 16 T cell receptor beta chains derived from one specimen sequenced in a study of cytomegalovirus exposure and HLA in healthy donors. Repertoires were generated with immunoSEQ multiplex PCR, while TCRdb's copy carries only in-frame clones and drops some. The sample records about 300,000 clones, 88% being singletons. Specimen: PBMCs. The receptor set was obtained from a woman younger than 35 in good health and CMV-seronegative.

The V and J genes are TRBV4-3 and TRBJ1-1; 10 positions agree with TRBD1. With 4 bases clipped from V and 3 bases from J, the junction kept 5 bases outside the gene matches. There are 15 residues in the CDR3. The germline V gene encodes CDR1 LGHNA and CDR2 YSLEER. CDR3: CASSRSTGGDTEAFF. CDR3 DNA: TGCGCCAGCAGCCGATCGACAGGGGGCGACACTGAAGCTTTCTTT.

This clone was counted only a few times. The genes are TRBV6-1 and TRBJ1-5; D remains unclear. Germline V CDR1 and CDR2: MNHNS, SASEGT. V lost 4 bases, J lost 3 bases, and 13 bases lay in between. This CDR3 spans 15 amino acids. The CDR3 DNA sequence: TGTGCCAGCAGTGTTGGAGGTCGGAACAATCAGCCCCAGCATTTT. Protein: CASSVGGRNNQPQHF.

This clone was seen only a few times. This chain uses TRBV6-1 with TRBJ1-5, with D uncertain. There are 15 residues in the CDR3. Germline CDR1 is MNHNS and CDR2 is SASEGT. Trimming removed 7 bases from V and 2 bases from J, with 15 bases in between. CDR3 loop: CASKEGGSGNQPQHF. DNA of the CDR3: TGTGCCAGCAAGGAGGGAGGTAGCGGCAATCAGCCCCAGCATTTT.

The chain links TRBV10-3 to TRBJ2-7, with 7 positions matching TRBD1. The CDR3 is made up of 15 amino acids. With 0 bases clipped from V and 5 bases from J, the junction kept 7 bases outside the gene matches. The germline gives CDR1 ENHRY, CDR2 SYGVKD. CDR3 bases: TGTGCCATCAGTGAGTCGACAGGGTGGGACGACGAGCAGTACTTC. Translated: CAISESTGWDDEQYF.

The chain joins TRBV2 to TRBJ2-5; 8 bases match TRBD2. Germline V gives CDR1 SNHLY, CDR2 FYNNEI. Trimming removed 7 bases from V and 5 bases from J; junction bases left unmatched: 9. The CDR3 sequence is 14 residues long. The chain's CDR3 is CASMGETGGETQYF. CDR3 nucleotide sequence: TGTGCCAGCATGGGGGAAACGGGAGGGGAGACCCAGTACTTC. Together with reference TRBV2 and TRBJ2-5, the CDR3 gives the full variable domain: EPEVTQTPSHQVTQMGQEVILRCVPISNHLYFYWYRQILGQKVEFLVSFYNNEISEKSEIFDDQFSVERPDGSNFTLKIRSTKLEDSAMYFCASMGETGGETQYFGPGTRLLVL.

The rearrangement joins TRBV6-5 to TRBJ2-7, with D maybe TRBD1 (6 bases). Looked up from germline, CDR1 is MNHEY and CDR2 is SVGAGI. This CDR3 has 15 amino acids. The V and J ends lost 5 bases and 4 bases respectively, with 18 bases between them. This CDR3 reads CASSPPGHLPYEQYF. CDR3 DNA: TGTGCCAGCAGTCCACCGGGACATTTGCCTTACGAGCAGTACTTC.

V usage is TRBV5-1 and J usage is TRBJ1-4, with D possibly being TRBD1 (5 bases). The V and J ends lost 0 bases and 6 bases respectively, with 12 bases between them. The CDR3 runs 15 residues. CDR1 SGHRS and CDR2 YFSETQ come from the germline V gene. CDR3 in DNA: TGCGCCAGCAGCTTGGCCGACAGTAACGATGAAAAACTGTTTTTT. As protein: CASSLADSNDEKLFF.

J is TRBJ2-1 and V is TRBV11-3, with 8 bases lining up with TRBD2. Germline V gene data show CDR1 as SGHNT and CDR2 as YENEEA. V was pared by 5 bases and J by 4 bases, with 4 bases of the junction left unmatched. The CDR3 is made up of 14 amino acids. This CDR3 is CASSKSGGYNEQFF. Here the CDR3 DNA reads TGTGCCAGCAGCAAGAGCGGGGGTTACAATGAGCAGTTCTTC.

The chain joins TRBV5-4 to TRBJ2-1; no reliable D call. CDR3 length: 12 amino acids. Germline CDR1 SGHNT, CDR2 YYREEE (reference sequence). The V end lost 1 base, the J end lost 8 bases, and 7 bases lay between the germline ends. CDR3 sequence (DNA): TGTGCCAGCAGCTTGTTAGTTGATGAGCAGTTCTTC. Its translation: CASSLLVDEQFF.

CDR3 sequence (DNA): TGTGCCAGCAGTGATCGCACCGGGACTTCCGAGGGAGATACGCAGTATTTT. The encoded protein is CASSDRTGTSEGDTQYF. This chain joins TRBV25-1 and TRBJ2-3, with D possibly being TRBD2 (6 bases). The germline V gene encodes CDR1 MGHDK and CDR2 SYGVNS. This CDR3 has 17 amino acids. Trimming left V 3 bases short and J 5 bases short, with 21 bases between.

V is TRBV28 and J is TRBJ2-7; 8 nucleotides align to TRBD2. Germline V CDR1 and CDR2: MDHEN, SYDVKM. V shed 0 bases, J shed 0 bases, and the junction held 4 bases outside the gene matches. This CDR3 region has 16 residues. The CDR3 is CASSLWAGGTSYEQYF. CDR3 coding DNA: TGTGCCAGCAGTTTATGGGCGGGAGGAACCTCCTACGAGCAGTACTTC.

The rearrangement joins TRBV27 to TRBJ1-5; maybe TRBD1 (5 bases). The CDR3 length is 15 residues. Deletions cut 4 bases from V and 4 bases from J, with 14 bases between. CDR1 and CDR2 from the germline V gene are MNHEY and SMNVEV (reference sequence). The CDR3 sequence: CASSWAGHPNQPQHF. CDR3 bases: TGTGCCAGCAGTTGGGCAGGACATCCTAATCAGCCCCAGCATTTT.

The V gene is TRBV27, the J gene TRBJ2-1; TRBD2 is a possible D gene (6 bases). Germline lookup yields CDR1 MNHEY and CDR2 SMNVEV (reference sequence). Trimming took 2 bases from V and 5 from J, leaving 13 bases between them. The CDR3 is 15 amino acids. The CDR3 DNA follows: TGTGCCAGCAGTTTAGGTGGCGGGACCCACAATGAGCAGTTCTTC. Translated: CASSLGGGTHNEQFF.

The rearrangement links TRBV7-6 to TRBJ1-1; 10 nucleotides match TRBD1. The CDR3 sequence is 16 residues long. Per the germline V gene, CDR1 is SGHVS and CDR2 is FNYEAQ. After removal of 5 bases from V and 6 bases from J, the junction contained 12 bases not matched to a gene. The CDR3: CASSETGGRNLAEAFF. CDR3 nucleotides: TGTGCCAGCAGCGAGACAGGGGGCCGTAATCTCGCTGAAGCTTTCTTT.

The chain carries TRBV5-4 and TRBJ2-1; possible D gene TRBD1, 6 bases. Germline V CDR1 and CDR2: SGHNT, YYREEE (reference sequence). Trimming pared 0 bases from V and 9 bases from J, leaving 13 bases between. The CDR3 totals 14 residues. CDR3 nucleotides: TGTGCCAGCAGCTTGGGCCACAGGGACGGTGAGCAGTTCTTC. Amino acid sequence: CASSLGHRDGEQFF.

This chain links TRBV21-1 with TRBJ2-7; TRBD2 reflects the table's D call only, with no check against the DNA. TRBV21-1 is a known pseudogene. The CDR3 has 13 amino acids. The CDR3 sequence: CASGNTSSYEQYF. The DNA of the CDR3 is TGTGCCAGCGGCAACACGAGCTCCTACGAGCAGTACTTC.